These 19 T cell receptor beta chains originate from one sample sequenced in a study of shared clonotypes between healthy human individuals. Libraries were prepared by immunoSEQ multiplex PCR; TCRdb keeps only in-frame clonotypes and omits some of them. The sample holds 450,000 to 500,000 clones, 81% seen once. Sequenced material: PBMCs. These receptor sequences come from a woman between 40 and 50 years old in good health. Some clones in this sample may be carry-over from other donors' samples.

V and J are TRBV30 and TRBJ2-5, with D tentatively TRBD1 (6 bases). The CDR3 extends over 12 amino acids. V shed 1 base and J shed 5 bases, with 8 bases lying between them. Germline CDR1 reads GTSNPN; CDR2 reads SVGIG (reference sequence). The DNA for the CDR3 is TGTGCCTGGAGTGGGGGGCCCGAGACCCAGTACTTC. Translating it yields CAWSGGPETQYF.

The chain combines TRBV2 with TRBJ2-2; 8 bases agree with TRBD2. Germline-derived CDR1 and CDR2 are SNHLY and FYNNEI. This CDR3 is 14 amino acids long. With V trimmed by 5 bases and J by 3 bases, 2 bases remained unmatched. CDR3 protein: CASSTSGHTGELFF. DNA for the CDR3: TGTGCCAGCAGTACTAGCGGCCACACCGGGGAGCTGTTTTTT.

The rearrangement uses TRBV4-2 and TRBJ2-1, with TRBD1 as a possible D gene (6 bases). V was pared by 0 bases and J by 7 bases, with 13 bases between. CDR1 is LGHNA and CDR2 is YNFKEQ in the germline V gene. CDR3 length: 15 amino acids. Written as DNA, the CDR3 is TGTGCCAGCAGCCAAGACAGGGGAGCTTGGAATGAGCAGTTCTTC. It encodes CASSQDRGAWNEQFF.

About this clone: Since a much larger clone is just one base distant, this may be a read error. This rearrangement joins TRBV14 to TRBJ2-7; 8 bases align to TRBD2. Trimming cost V 1 base and J 4 bases; bases outside gene matches: 9. This CDR3 region has 16 residues. Germline V lookup: CDR1 SGHDN, CDR2 FVKESK. The DNA of the CDR3 is TGTGCCAGCAGCCAAGTAGGGACTGGCGGGAGGTACGAGCAGTACTTC. Its translation is CASSQVGTGGRYEQYF. Based on the CDR3 plus reference TRBV14 and TRBJ2-7, the full variable domain is EAGVTQFPSHSVIEKGQTVTLRCDPISGHDNLYWYRRVMGKEIKFLLHFVKESKQDESGMPNNRFLAERTGGTYSTLKVQPAELEDSGVYFCASSQVGTGGRYEQYFGPGTRLTVT.

The chain recombines TRBV5-1 with TRBJ1-1; 8 bases are shared with TRBD1. J gave up 1 base and V 4 bases, and 6 bases lay outside the gene matches. CDR3 length equals 15 residues. Per germline, CDR1 SGHRS and CDR2 YFSETQ. This CDR3 reads CASSAGDRQNTEAFF. In DNA form, the CDR3 reads TGCGCCAGCAGCGCGGGGGACAGGCAGAACACTGAAGCTTTCTTT.

To note about this clone: A far larger clone is one nucleotide away, so this likely arose from a read error. The chain links TRBV5-6 to TRBJ2-7; 8 nucleotides align to TRBD2. Germline V lookup: CDR1 SGHDT, CDR2 YYEEEE. Trimming at V came to 2 bases and at J to 3 bases, leaving 4 bases not matched to a gene. The CDR3 runs 14 residues. Here the CDR3 DNA reads TGTGCCAGCAGCTTAGAGACTAGCGTCTACGAGCAGTACTTC. As protein: CASSLETSVYEQYF.

The chain has TRBV7-3 and TRBJ2-3, with 8 bases lining up with TRBD2. This CDR3 is 15 amino acids long. Trimming took 6 bases from V and 7 from J; bases not matched to a gene: 12. In germline, CDR1 is SGHTA, CDR2 FQGTGA. The DNA of the CDR3 is TGTGCCAGCAGTTCTAACGGGAGGGCCCGTTATACGCAGTATTTT. Translation: CASSSNGRARYTQYF. Full variable domain (outside the CDR3, taken from reference TRBV7-3 and TRBJ2-3): GAGVSQTPSNKVTEKGKYVELRCDPISGHTALYWYRQSLGQGPEFLIYFQGTGAADDSGLPNDRFFAVRPEGSVSTLKIQRTERGDSAVYLCASSSNGRARYTQYFGPGTRLTVL.

As concerns this clone: A far bigger clonotype differs at one base, so this is likely a read error. The same CDR3 also results from other DNA sequences found in this sample. J is TRBJ2-2 and V is TRBV6-4; TRBD1 is a possible D gene (6 bases). Germline CDR1 MRHNA, CDR2 SNTAGT. This CDR3 contains 15 residues. The CDR3: CASSDSDRHTGELFF. The CDR3 bases are TGTGCTAGCAGTGACTCGGACAGACACACCGGGGAGCTGTTTTTT.

The chain is built from TRBV4-2 and TRBJ1-1; 9 positions agree with TRBD1. From germline, CDR1 is LGHNA and CDR2 YNFKEQ. This CDR3 is 13 amino acids long. J lost 12 bases, V lost 1 base, and 6 bases had no gene match. CDR3 bases: TGTGCCAGCAGCCAAGTCTCGGACAGGGGTTCTTTCTTT. Translating gives CASSQVSDRGSFF.

This clone was found once. This chain uses TRBV14 with TRBJ2-3; D is uncertain. The V end was cut by 0 bases, the J end by 2 bases, with 6 bases between. CDR1 and CDR2 (germline): SGHDN, FVKESK. The CDR3 runs 14 residues. The CDR3 sequence is CASSQESLTDTQYF. The CDR3 region has the DNA TGTGCCAGCAGCCAAGAGTCCCTCACAGATACGCAGTATTTT.

The V gene is TRBV5-5, the J gene TRBJ2-2; 11 nucleotides match TRBD1. Trimming took 1 base from V and 9 from J; bases not matched to a gene: 5. The CDR3 is 15 amino acids. Germline V gene data show CDR1 as SGHKS and CDR2 as YYEKEE (reference sequence). The CDR3 DNA sequence: TGTGCCAGCAGCTTGTCGGGGACAGGGGGACGGGAGCTGTTTTTT. It is translated as CASSLSGTGGRELFF.

This clone was seen only once. V usage is TRBV6-5 and J usage is TRBJ1-5; TRBD1 might be the D (6 bases). The CDR3 has 13 residues. Germline assignment: CDR1 MNHEY and CDR2 SVGAGI. V lost 8 bases, J lost 6 bases, and 14 bases lay in between. The CDR3 spells CASARRGSQPQHF. CDR3 bases: TGTGCCAGCGCCCGAAGGGGGTCTCAGCCCCAGCATTTT.

The chain employs TRBV4-1 and TRBJ2-5; 11 bases are a match to TRBD2. The trim removed 4 bases at V and 2 bases at J, leaving 9 bases unmatched. CDR3 length: 17 amino acids. Germline lookup yields CDR1 MGHRA and CDR2 YSYEKL. The CDR3 DNA follows: TGCGCCAGCAGCCGCCCAACTAGCGGGAGACTTCAAGAGACCCAGTACTTC. Translated: CASSRPTSGRLQETQYF.

The chain couples TRBV6-5 to TRBJ2-7; D may correspond to TRBD1 or TRBD2 (5 bases each). The V end lost 6 bases, the J end lost 3 bases, and 12 bases lay between the germline ends. The V gene's germline CDR1 is MNHEY and CDR2 SVGAGI. The CDR3 runs to 13 residues. The CDR3 loop reads CASRSGAGYEQYF. In DNA, the CDR3 is TGTGCCAGCAGATCCGGGGCTGGCTACGAGCAGTACTTC.

This clone came up once. The chain recombines TRBV18 with TRBJ2-3, with D possibly matching TRBD1 (6 bases). Per germline, CDR1 KGHSH and CDR2 LQKENI. Trimming left V 3 bases short and J 9 bases short, with 13 bases between. CDR3 length: 13 residues. In nucleotides, the CDR3 is TGTGCCAGCTCACCCCTGGACAGCACAACGCAGTATTTT. It codes for CASSPLDSTTQYF.

This chain connects TRBV5-1 to TRBJ2-5; D unresolved. V gave up 4 bases and J gave up 4 bases, with 14 bases separating them. The germline CDR1 and CDR2 sequences are SGHRS and YFSETQ. This CDR3 has 14 residues. The CDR3 DNA follows: TGCGCCAGCAGCCCCTGGACCCCTGCAGAGACCCAGTACTTC. Amino acid sequence: CASSPWTPAETQYF.

As for this clone: A far larger clone is one nucleotide away, so this likely arose from a read error. Different DNA sequences within this sample yield the same CDR3. The chain combines TRBV7-9 with TRBJ1-1; D is unclear. Trimming took off 5 bases at V and 13 bases at J, with 17 bases between the two ends. Germline V lookup: CDR1 SEHNR, CDR2 FQNEAQ (reference sequence). The CDR3 length is 12 residues. DNA for the CDR3: TGTGCCAGCAGCCCAATGGATGTTTCAAGTTTCTTT. Amino acid sequence: CASSPMDVSSFF. Together with reference TRBV7-9 and TRBJ1-1, the CDR3 gives the full variable domain: DTGVSQNPRHKITKRGQNVTFRCDPISEHNRLYWYRQTLGQGPEFLTYFQNEAQLEKSRLLSDRFSAERPKGSFSTLEIQRTEQGDSAMYLCASSPMDVSSFFGQGTRLTVV.

J is TRBJ2-7 and V is TRBV4-2; D is possibly TRBD1 (5 bases). V lost 0 bases, J lost 2 bases, and 11 bases lay in between. This CDR3 is built from 15 residues. Germline CDR1 LGHNA, CDR2 YNFKEQ. The CDR3 here is CASSQDQGMTYEQYF. The DNA of the CDR3 is TGTGCCAGCAGCCAAGATCAGGGAATGACCTACGAGCAGTACTTC.

This clone has only a few counts. The V gene is TRBV23-1, the J gene TRBJ1-5, with a weak D call TRBD1 (5 bases). TRBV23-1 is annotated as an ORF whose role is uncertain. CDR3 length equals 15 residues. Trimming took 1 base from V and 0 from J, leaving 7 bases between them. CDR3 nucleotides: TGCGCCAGCAGTCAATTGGGGCTTAGCAATCAGCCCCAGCATTTT. Its translation is CASSQLGLSNQPQHF.